Listed below are T cell receptor beta chains from one sample, sequenced in a study of neoadjuvant nivolumab and ipilimumab in lung cancer. The data were produced by immunoSEQ multiplex PCR, yet TCRdb's version contains in-frame clones alone and is incomplete. The sample comprises fewer than 30,000 clones, 60% to 85% of which are singletons, and approximately 18% rests with the top ten. The source material was tumor tissue, sampled after neoadjuvant nivolumab, alone or with ipilimumab, at or shortly before surgery. Receptors originate from an adult with non-small cell lung cancer. CDR3s include the opening cysteine and the closing phenylalanine or tryptophan. The D gene is left open where the match is weak. Not all rows give a size; the values are once, few, many and, for expanded clones, a class.

J gene,D gene,CDR3 length,V gene,clone size,CDR3 protein,CDR3 DNA
TRBJ2-3,-,17,TRBV10-3,-,CAISEVRDGKFTDTQYF,TGTGCCATCAGTGAAGTCCGGGACGGAAAATTCACAGATACGCAGTATTTT
TRBJ2-2,-,15,TRBV2,few,CASSLRAGETGELFF,TGTGCCAGCTCGTTGAGGGCAGGGGAGACCGGGGAGCTGTTTTTT
TRBJ1-1,-,11,TRBV7-9,-,CASISPVEAFF,TGTGCCAGCATCTCCCCAGTCGAAGCTTTCTTT
TRBJ1-3,-,15,TRBV2,-,CASREAGLAGVPGYF,TGTGCCAGCAGGGAAGCAGGGTTGGCGGGGGTTCCTGGATATTTT
TRBJ2-1,-,13,TRBV5-1,-,CASSLWGFDEQFF,TGCGCCAGCAGCTTGTGGGGGTTCGATGAGCAGTTCTTC
TRBJ1-1,-,13,TRBV5-1,-,CASSLGTAGEAFF,TGCGCCAGCAGCTTGGGAACAGCAGGTGAAGCTTTCTTT
TRBJ2-1,TRBD2,16,TRBV19,-,CASSKGSLAAYNEQFF,TGTGCCAGTAGTAAGGGGTCACTAGCGGCCTACAATGAGCAGTTCTTC
TRBJ1-1,-,11,TRBV6-5,-,CASPMNTEAFF,TGTGCCAGCCCTATGAACACTGAAGCTTTCTTT
TRBJ1-4,-,13,TRBV30,-,CAWRGLSDEKLFF,TGTGCCTGGAGAGGGCTTTCGGATGAAAAACTGTTTTTT
TRBJ2-1,TRBD2,17,TRBV2,-,CASSLLTSGESYNEQFF,TGTGCCAGCAGTCTCCTGACTAGCGGGGAATCCTACAATGAGCAGTTCTTC
TRBJ2-3,-,15,TRBV6-1,once,CASSGKFVRTDTQYF,TGTGCCAGCAGTGGAAAATTTGTAAGAACAGATACGCAGTATTTT
TRBJ1-1,-,14,TRBV7-4,-,CASSFKEGGTEAFF,TGTGCCAGCAGCTTTAAGGAGGGGGGGACTGAAGCTTTCTTT
TRBJ2-6,-,14,TRBV2,-,CASRAGTGANVLTF,TGTGCCAGCAGAGCCGGGACTGGGGCCAACGTCCTGACTTTC
TRBJ1-5,-,15,TRBV19,-,CASTPPGEADQPQHF,TGTGCCAGTACTCCTCCAGGGGAAGCGGATCAGCCCCAGCATTTT
TRBJ2-7,-,13,TRBV10-3,-,CAISPHSSYEQYF,TGTGCCATCAGCCCACACAGCTCCTACGAGCAGTACTTC
TRBJ2-2,TRBD2,15,TRBV6-6,-,CASNRAGANTGELFF,TGTGCCAGCAACCGAGCGGGGGCGAACACCGGGGAGCTGTTTTTT
TRBJ2-3,-,15,TRBV7-2,-,CASSPGTGITDTQYF,TGTGCCAGCAGCCCCGGGACTGGAATAACAGATACGCAGTATTTT